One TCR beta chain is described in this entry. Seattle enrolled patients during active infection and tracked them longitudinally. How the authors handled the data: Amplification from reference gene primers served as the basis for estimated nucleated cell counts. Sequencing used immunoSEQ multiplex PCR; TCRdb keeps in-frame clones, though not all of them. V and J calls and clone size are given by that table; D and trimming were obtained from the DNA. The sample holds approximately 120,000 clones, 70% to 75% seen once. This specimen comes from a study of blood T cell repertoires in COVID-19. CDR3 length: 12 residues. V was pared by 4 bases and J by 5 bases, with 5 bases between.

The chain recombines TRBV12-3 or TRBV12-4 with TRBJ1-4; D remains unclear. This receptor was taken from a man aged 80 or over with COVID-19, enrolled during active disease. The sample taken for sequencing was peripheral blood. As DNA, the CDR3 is TGTGCCAGCAGTTCCGTCAATGAAAAACTGTTTTTT. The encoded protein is CASSSVNEKLFF.